This entry concerns a single T cell receptor beta chain. Using immunoSEQ multiplex PCR, the repertoire was profiled, and TCRdb retains in-frame clones only, with some absent. The repertoire holds 50,000 to 70,000 clones, with about nine tenths as singletons. The data are from a study of T cell changes during pregnancy in multiple sclerosis. V was clipped by 7 bases and J by 1 base, with 8 bases between them. The length of the CDR3 is 11 residues. The V gene's germline CDR1 is DFQATT and CDR2 SNEGSKA (reference sequence). This clonotype originated in a female donor in good health, enrolled as a control in a pregnancy study. Sequenced material: peripheral blood, taken in the third trimester of pregnancy. This chain connects TRBV20-1 to TRBJ2-7; possible D gene TRBD2, 6 bases. Here the CDR3 DNA reads TGCAGTGGGGGGGATTCCTACGAGCAGTACTTC. Translation gives CSGGDSYEQYF.